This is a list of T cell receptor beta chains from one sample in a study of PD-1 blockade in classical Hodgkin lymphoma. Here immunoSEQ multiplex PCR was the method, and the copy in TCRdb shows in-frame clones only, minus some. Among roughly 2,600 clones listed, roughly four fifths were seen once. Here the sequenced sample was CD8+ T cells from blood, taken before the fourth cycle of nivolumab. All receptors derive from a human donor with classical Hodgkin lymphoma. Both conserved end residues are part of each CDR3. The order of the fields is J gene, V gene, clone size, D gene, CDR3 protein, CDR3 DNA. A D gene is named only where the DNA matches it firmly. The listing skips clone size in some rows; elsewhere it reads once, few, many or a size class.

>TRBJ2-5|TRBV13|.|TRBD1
CASRRAPDREETQYF
TGTGCCAGCAGGCGTGCCCCGGACAGGGAAGAGACCCAGTACTTC
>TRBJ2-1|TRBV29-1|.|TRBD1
CSVGSRDRAYNEQFF
TGCAGCGTCGGATCTCGGGACAGGGCGTACAATGAGCAGTTCTTC
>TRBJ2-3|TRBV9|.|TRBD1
CASSVVGQGVRNTQYF
TGTGCCAGCAGCGTAGTGGGACAGGGGGTTAGGAATACGCAGTATTTT
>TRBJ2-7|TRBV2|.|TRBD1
CASSGNGETGQGYYEQYF
TGTGCCAGCAGTGGGAACGGTGAGACGGGACAGGGGTACTACGAGCAGTACTTC
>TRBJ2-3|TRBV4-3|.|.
CASSPPGTDTQYF
TGCGCCAGCAGCCCCCCTGGGACGGATACGCAGTATTTT
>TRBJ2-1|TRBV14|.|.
CASSHWESGNEQFF
TGTGCCAGCAGCCATTGGGAGAGTGGCAATGAGCAGTTCTTC
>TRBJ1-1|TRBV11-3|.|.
CASSTDRYTEAFF
TGTGCCAGCAGCACAGACAGGTACACTGAAGCTTTCTTT
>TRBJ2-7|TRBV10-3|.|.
CAISTSYEQYF
TGTGCCATCAGTACCTCCTACGAGCAGTACTTC
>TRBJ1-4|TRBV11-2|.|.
CASSQGGPNEKLFF
TGTGCCAGCAGCCAGGGAGGGCCTAATGAAAAACTGTTTTTT
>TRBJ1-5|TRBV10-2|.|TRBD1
CASSESVRGDQPQHF
TGCGCCAGCAGTGAGTCTGTCAGGGGGGATCAGCCCCAGCATTTT
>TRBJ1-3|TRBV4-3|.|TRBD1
CASSQETGAGNTIYF
TGCGCCAGCAGCCAAGAGACAGGGGCTGGAAACACCATATATTTT
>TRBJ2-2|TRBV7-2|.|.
CASSLDTGRGTGELFF
TGTGCCAGCAGCTTAGATACAGGGCGCGGTACCGGGGAGCTGTTTTTT
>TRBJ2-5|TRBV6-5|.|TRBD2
CASGGGSPGTQYF
TGTGCCAGCGGGGGGGGGTCCCCGGGGACCCAGTACTTC
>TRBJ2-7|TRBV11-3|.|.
CASRGSGYTEQYF
TGTGCCAGCCGAGGCAGCGGATACACCGAGCAGTACTTC
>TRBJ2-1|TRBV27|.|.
CASSPSWYNEQFF
TGTGCCAGCAGTCCCTCCTGGTACAATGAGCAGTTCTTC
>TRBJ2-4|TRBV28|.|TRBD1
CASSSPFDRGRNIQYF
TGTGCCAGCAGTTCACCATTCGACAGGGGGCGGAACATTCAGTACTTC
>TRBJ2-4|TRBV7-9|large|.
CASSLVQSTGIQYF
TGTGCCAGCAGCTTAGTCCAGTCCACGGGCATTCAGTACTTC
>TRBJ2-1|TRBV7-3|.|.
CASRSPGSNEQFF
TGTGCCAGCAGGTCCCCCGGCTCGAATGAGCAGTTCTTC
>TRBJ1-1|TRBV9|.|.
CASSPTNTEAFF
TGTGCCAGCAGCCCGACCAACACTGAAGCTTTCTTT
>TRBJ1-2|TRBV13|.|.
CASSFNRDGYTF
TGTGCCAGCAGCTTCAACAGGGATGGCTACACCTTC
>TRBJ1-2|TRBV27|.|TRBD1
CASKIDRGDYGYTF
TGTGCCAGCAAGATAGACAGGGGTGACTATGGCTACACCTTC
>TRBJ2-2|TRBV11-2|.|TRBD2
CASSLGWRGVYTGELFF
TGTGCCAGCAGCTTAGGCTGGCGGGGGGTTTACACCGGGGAGCTGTTTTTT
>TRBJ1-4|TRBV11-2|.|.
CASSIWGNEKLFF
TGTGCCAGCAGTATCTGGGGGAATGAAAAACTGTTTTTT